Listed here are 5 T cell receptor beta chains from one sample, sequenced in a study of blood T cell repertoires in COVID-19. Assay: immunoSEQ multiplex PCR; the TCRdb copy retains only in-frame clones and omits some. The profile shows 250,000 to 300,000 clones, 90% to 95% of them singletons. The sample was PBMCs or T cells enriched from blood (not recorded which). These receptors all come from a human donor in a cohort exposed to, infected with or recovered from COVID-19 (not recorded which). The donor label of this sample is uncertain.

The chain links TRBV3-1 (or the pseudogene TRBV3-2) to TRBJ2-7; no reliable D call. Germline values: CDR1 LGHDT, CDR2 YNNKEL (reference sequence). The V end was cut by 4 bases, the J end by 0 bases, with 7 bases between. The CDR3 runs to 13 residues. The CDR3 reads CASSLADSYEQYF. CDR3 nucleotide sequence: TGTGCCAGCAGCCTGGCGGACTCCTACGAGCAGTACTTC.

V usage is TRBV7-8 and J usage is TRBJ1-2; D is ambiguous. Germline V lookup: CDR1 SGHVS, CDR2 FQNEAQ. The CDR3 covers 16 residues. Between the trimmed V and J ends, which lost 5 bases and 1 base, there was a span of 17 bases. The CDR3 reads CASSPRQRFINYGYTF. CDR3 nucleotides: TGTGCCAGCAGCCCGAGGCAAAGGTTTATTAACTATGGCTACACCTTC.

With regard to this clone: The junction does not match germline at one end; this may be a read error. The gene calls are TRBV6-2 or TRBV6-3 and TRBJ1-2; no clear D gene. The CDR3 totals 10 residues. CDR1 and CDR2 (germline): MNHEY, SVGEGT. CDR3 loop: CASSSGNQSF. The CDR3 coding sequence is TGTGCCAGCAGTTCGGGGAATCAGTCCTTC.

The J gene is TRBJ2-7, the V gene TRBV7-3, with a possible D match to TRBD2 (6 bases). The CDR3 is made up of 13 amino acids. CDR1 and CDR2 (germline): SGHTA, FQGTGA. The V and J ends lost 2 bases and 5 bases respectively, with 10 bases between them. CDR3 nucleotide sequence: TGTGCCAGCAGCTTAGACGGGAGAAACGAGCAGTACTTC. Amino acid sequence: CASSLDGRNEQYF.

The chain uses TRBV5-1 and TRBJ2-1; 11 nucleotides match TRBD2. Looked up from germline, CDR1 is SGHRS and CDR2 is YFSETQ. The CDR3 loop spans 15 amino acids. Trimming removed 1 base from V and 7 bases from J; junction bases left unmatched: 4. CDR3 DNA sequence: TGCGCCAGCAGCTTGACTAGCGGGAGTCCTAATGAGCAGTTCTTC. Translated, it gives CASSLTSGSPNEQFF.